The clone carrying this T cell receptor beta chain was seen just once. The antigen remains undetermined. Vbeta (60) and Jbeta (13) primers were used in the PCR. This table comes from immunoSEQ multiplex PCR, and its TCRdb copy is limited to in-frame clones, with some not included. The sample records roughly 200,000 clones, around 88% being singletons. Unrecorded immune exposure was likely among donors, who were nominally healthy when sampled. CDR3 size: 14 residues. V dropped 10 bases and J dropped 5; count of bases not matched to a gene: 12. CDR1 and CDR2 (germline): MNHNS, SASEGT. This sample is drawn from a study of cytomegalovirus exposure and HLA in healthy donors. Study conclusions and caveats: The only immune exposure information that was available was CMV serostatus. It was reportedly the case that the classifier diagnosed cytomegalovirus status with high specificity and sensitivity.

This chain uses TRBV6-1 with TRBJ2-5; 8 nucleotides line up with TRBD2. This TCR was sampled from a woman aged 25 to 39 in good health and CMV-seronegative. The specimen sequenced was PBMCs. In DNA, the CDR3 is TGTGCCACCACGAGGTCTAGCGGGTGGGAGACCCAGTACTTC. Its translation: CATTRSSGWETQYF.